The rows below give T cell receptor beta chains drawn from one sample of a study of CD8 T cells in ankylosing spondylitis. TCRdb re-derived calls from the 5' RACE reads in MiXCR, one entry per CDR3 protein. Here the sample spans approximately 350,000 distinct CDR3 sequences, 20% being singletons. Sequenced: blood, either unsorted or a sorted T cell fraction (not recorded which). The receptors shown here come from a male donor with ankylosing spondylitis or in good health (not recorded which). Both conserved end residues are part of each CDR3. D genes are given only for firm matches. Clone size is given for some rows only: seen once, a few or many times, or a class if the clone is expanded.

CDR3 protein | CDR3 DNA | J gene | clone size | V gene | D gene
CASSLASQGDEQFF | TGTGCCAGCAGCTTAGCGTCCCAGGGGGACGAGCAGTTCTTC | TRBJ2-1 | . | TRBV11-3 | TRBD1
CASSPPGGDRLYEQYF | TGTGCCAGCAGCCCACCCGGAGGGGACAGGCTCTACGAGCAGTACTTC | TRBJ2-7 | few | TRBV7-9 | TRBD1
CASSEWGNGNQPQHF | TGTGCCAGCAGTGAATGGGGGAATGGCAATCAGCCCCAGCATTTT | TRBJ1-5 | . | TRBV2 | .
CATSNLNQPQHF | TGTGCCACCAGCAACCTAAATCAGCCCCAGCATTTT | TRBJ1-5 | few | TRBV15 | .
CASSSGQGLRAEQYF | TGTGCCAGCAGCTCGGGACAGGGGTTGAGGGCCGAGCAGTACTTC | TRBJ2-7 | . | TRBV7-6 | TRBD1
CASSLTTGDGYTF | TGTGCCAGCAGCTTAACTACAGGGGATGGCTACACCTTC | TRBJ1-2 | . | TRBV7-9 | TRBD1
CSVEDGPWDSNGELFF | TGCAGCGTTGAAGATGGCCCCTGGGACAGTAACGGGGAGCTGTTTTTT | TRBJ2-2 | few | TRBV29-1 | TRBD1
CASSPDRVLEQFF | TGCGCCAGCAGCCCGGACAGGGTGCTTGAGCAGTTCTTC | TRBJ2-1 | . | TRBV4-1 | TRBD1
CASSPGKVTEAFF | TGTGCCAGCAGCCCAGGGAAGGTCACTGAAGCTTTCTTT | TRBJ1-1 | few | TRBV12-3/TRBV12-4 | .
CASSPGRNYNEQFF | TGTGCCAGCAGTCCGGGACGGAACTACAATGAGCAGTTCTTC | TRBJ2-1 | many | TRBV12-3/TRBV12-4 | .
CASSPPGVRSVYEQYF | TGTGCCAGCAGCCCCCCCGGTGTTCGGTCCGTCTACGAGCAGTACTTC | TRBJ2-7 | few | TRBV7-8 | .
CASSLAPRSTDTQYF | TGTGCCAGCAGCTTGGCCCCGAGGAGCACAGATACGCAGTATTTT | TRBJ2-3 | few | TRBV5-6 | .
CASSQSWTSGTDTQYF | TGTGCCAGCAGCCAATCATGGACTAGCGGCACAGATACGCAGTATTTT | TRBJ2-3 | few | TRBV4-2 | TRBD2
CASSWAGLNYGYTF | TGTGCCAGCAGTTGGGCAGGGCTGAACTATGGCTACACCTTC | TRBJ1-2 | many | TRBV27 | .
CASSPQNPNEKLFF | TGTGCCAGCAGCCCACAGAACCCTAATGAAAAACTGTTTTTT | TRBJ1-4 | . | TRBV7-9 | .
CASSGYTHRAGANVLTF | TGTGCCAGCAGCGGTTACACCCACAGGGCTGGGGCCAACGTCCTGACTTTC | TRBJ2-6 | . | TRBV2 | .
CASSQVLWTRTNEKLFF | TGCGCCAGCAGCCAAGTACTGTGGACACGGACTAATGAAAAACTGTTTTTT | TRBJ1-4 | . | TRBV4-1 | .
CASSLFGTGVNEQFF | TGTGCCAGCAGCTTATTCGGGACAGGGGTCAATGAGCAGTTCTTC | TRBJ2-1 | few | TRBV7-3 | TRBD1
CASSQTSTSNYGYTF | TGCGCCAGCAGCCAAACCTCGACATCAAACTATGGCTACACCTTC | TRBJ1-2 | . | TRBV4-1 | .
CASSPQAGDPLTKIQYF | TGTGCCAGCTCACCACAGGCGGGGGACCCATTAACGAAAATTCAGTACTTC | TRBJ2-4 | few | TRBV18 | TRBD2
CASSLNRGLFSGANVLTF | TGTGCCAGCAGCCTAAACAGGGGGCTTTTTTCTGGGGCCAACGTCCTGACTTTC | TRBJ2-6 | few | TRBV6-1 | TRBD1
CASSSHYGMGGTEAFF | TGTGCCAGCAGCTCACACTATGGAATGGGGGGGACTGAAGCTTTCTTT | TRBJ1-1 | few | TRBV13 | .
CASILGQGRADTQYF | TGTGCCAGCATCCTAGGACAGGGGAGGGCAGATACGCAGTATTTT | TRBJ2-3 | . | TRBV5-6 | TRBD1
CATSGGGTDTQYF | TGTGCCACCTCAGGGGGGGGGACAGATACGCAGTATTTT | TRBJ2-3 | once | TRBV4-2 | .
CASSLGFQSSYNEQFF | TGTGCCAGCAGCTTAGGGTTCCAGAGCTCCTACAATGAGCAGTTCTTC | TRBJ2-1 | few | TRBV7-2 | .
CASSVEGVSGELFF | TGTGCCAGCAGCGTAGAAGGAGTTTCCGGGGAGCTGTTTTTT | TRBJ2-2 | . | TRBV9 | .
CASSLPTGPYTQYF | TGTGCCAGCAGCTTACCCACAGGCCCTTATACGCAGTATTTT | TRBJ2-3 | few | TRBV7-9 | .
CASSFRDGTYEQYF | TGTGCCAGCAGTTTCCGGGACGGCACCTACGAGCAGTACTTC | TRBJ2-7 | . | TRBV12-3/TRBV12-4 | .
CASTDSGTGRETQYF | TGTGCCAGCACTGACTCCGGGACAGGGAGGGAGACCCAGTACTTC | TRBJ2-5 | . | TRBV11-2 | TRBD1
CASSESGLGEQFF | TGCGCCAGCAGTGAAAGTGGTTTGGGTGAGCAGTTCTTC | TRBJ2-1 | . | TRBV10-1 | .
CASSLGTDDTQYF | TGTGCCAGCAGCTTAGGGACGGACGATACGCAGTATTTT | TRBJ2-3 | few | TRBV7-2 | .
CASNPRVPPYNEQFF | TGTGCCAGTAACCCCAGGGTTCCCCCCTACAATGAGCAGTTCTTC | TRBJ2-1 | few | TRBV19 | .
CASSAFYEQYF | TGTGCCAGCAGTGCCTTCTACGAGCAGTACTTC | TRBJ2-7 | few | TRBV2 | .
CASSPISGQSYNEQFF | TGTGCCAGCAGCCCCATTAGCGGGCAGAGCTACAATGAGCAGTTCTTC | TRBJ2-1 | . | TRBV12-3/TRBV12-4 | TRBD2
CASSLGRMRPDTQYF | TGTGCCAGCAGCCTCGGGCGGATGAGGCCAGATACGCAGTATTTT | TRBJ2-3 | . | TRBV11-2 | .
CASSSPSPGGTVVAVTEAFF | TGCGCCAGCAGCTCCCCATCACCTGGGGGCACGGTGGTGGCGGTAACTGAAGCTTTCTTT | TRBJ1-1 | . | TRBV5-1 | .
CASRGWGVGNQPQHF | TGTGCCAGCAGGGGTTGGGGGGTCGGCAATCAGCCCCAGCATTTT | TRBJ1-5 | . | TRBV2 | .